This T cell receptor beta chain was observed in a study of immune evolution from preneoplasia to lung adenocarcinoma. V shed 4 bases, J shed 6 bases, and the junction held 4 bases outside the gene matches. This CDR3 is 14 amino acids long. Germline V lookup: CDR1 MDHEN, CDR2 SYDVKM. Measured with immunoSEQ multiplex PCR; TCRdb has only the in-frame clones, and not every one. The sample consists of 9,500 to 12,000 clones, around 86% of them appearing once. The sample consisted of FFPE invasive lung adenocarcinoma tissue. This sequence was found in a person in their 70s with invasive lung adenocarcinoma. This rearrangement joins TRBV28 to TRBJ2-3; TRBD2 agrees at 10 bases. The CDR3 region has the DNA TGTGCCAGCAGTTGGGGACTAGCGCCGGATACGCAGTATTTT. It yields the protein CASSWGLAPDTQYF. The full variable domain, rest sourced from reference TRBV28 and TRBJ2-3, is DVKVTQSSRYLVKRTGEKVFLECVQDMDHENMFWYRQDPGLGLRLIYFSYDVKMKEKGDIPEGYSVSREKKERFSLILESASTNQTSMYLCASSWGLAPDTQYFGPGTRLTVL.